Shown below are 13 T cell receptor beta chains from a single sample sequenced in a study of blood T cell repertoires in COVID-19. Assay used: immunoSEQ multiplex PCR; TCRdb lists only in-frame clones, some missing. The data show over 300,000 clones, 80% to 90% seen once. The sample was peripheral blood. The receptors derive from a woman aged 45-60 years with acute or convalescent COVID-19.

This chain connects TRBV9 to TRBJ2-3; D may be TRBD2 (6 bases). The V end was cut by 0 bases, the J end by 5 bases, with 13 bases between. This CDR3 has 15 residues. Germline V CDR1 and CDR2: SGDLS, YYNGEE. The CDR3 DNA is TGTGCCAGCAGCGTAGATCGGGAGCAAGGAGATACGCAGTATTTT. It specifies CASSVDREQGDTQYF.

This chain uses TRBV7-9 with TRBJ2-7; possibly TRBD2 for D (6 bases). Germline V gene sequence: CDR1 SEHNR, CDR2 FQNEAQ (reference sequence). Trimming cost V 7 bases and J 2 bases, with 15 bases left between them. This CDR3 spans 14 amino acids. Here the CDR3 reads CASNTDGLPYEQYV. CDR3 bases: TGTGCCAGCAACACAGACGGACTACCCTACGAGCAGTACGTC.

This clone turned up a few times. The gene calls are TRBV7-3 and TRBJ1-1, with D possibly matching TRBD1 (5 bases). The ends were cut back, 6 bases at V and 0 bases at J, with 8 bases in the middle. The CDR3 sequence is 13 residues long. Germline loops: CDR1 SGHTA, CDR2 FQGTGA. CDR3 DNA: TGTGCCAGCAGTGGCAGGGTGAACACTGAAGCTTTCTTT. Protein: CASSGRVNTEAFF.

The V gene is TRBV7-8, the J gene TRBJ1-4; D is perhaps TRBD1 (5 bases). Germline V gene lookup returns CDR1 SGHVS and CDR2 FQNEAQ. The germline V and J ends were trimmed by 5 bases and 4 bases, with 14 bases remaining between them. The CDR3 consists of 15 residues. This CDR3 is CASSRQGVVNEKLFF. CDR3 DNA sequence: TGTGCCAGCAGCCGTCAAGGGGTGGTTAATGAAAAACTGTTTTTT. The full variable domain, rest sourced from reference TRBV7-8 and TRBJ1-4, is GAGVSQSPRYKVAKRGQDVALRCDPISGHVSLFWYQQALGQGPEFLTYFQNEAQLDKSGLPSDRFFAERPEGSVSTLKIQRTQQEDSAVYLCASSRQGVVNEKLFFGSGTQLSVL.

The table lists this clone with a few counts. The chain joins TRBV3-1 (or the pseudogene TRBV3-2) to TRBJ1-1, with D uncertain. The V end lost 0 bases, the J end lost 3 bases, and 8 bases lay between the germline ends. This CDR3 is built from 14 residues. Germline V CDR1 and CDR2: LGHDT, YNNKEL (reference sequence). The CDR3 here is CASSQEAGDTEAFF. CDR3 coding DNA: TGTGCCAGCAGCCAAGAAGCGGGTGACACTGAAGCTTTCTTT.

The chain joins TRBV4-1 to TRBJ1-2; no clear D gene. Trimming left V 1 base short and J 2 bases short, with 8 bases between. The CDR3 runs to 14 residues. Germline-derived CDR1 and CDR2 are MGHRA and YSYEKL. CDR3 in DNA: TGCGCCAGCAGCCAAGTCGGCAGGAACTATGGCTACACCTTC. Protein sequence: CASSQVGRNYGYTF.

The chain combines TRBV6-5 with TRBJ2-7, with no clear D. Per germline, CDR1 MNHEY and CDR2 SVGAGI. V gave up 2 bases and J gave up 9 bases, with 14 bases separating them. The CDR3 spans 13 residues. This CDR3 reads CASSYRSGIRQYV. The CDR3 bases are TGTGCCAGCAGTTACCGGTCGGGTATCAGGCAGTACGTC.

V is TRBV19 and J is TRBJ2-7, with 9 bases fitting TRBD1. The CDR3 runs 14 residues. Germline assignment: CDR1 LNHDA and CDR2 SQIVND (reference sequence). Trimming at V came to 5 bases and at J to 7 bases, leaving 9 bases not matched to a gene. The DNA of the CDR3 is TGTGCCAGTAGTCCCCGGGACAGGGAGCTGGAGCAGTACTTC. It codes for CASSPRDRELEQYF.

This chain connects TRBV5-5 to TRBJ2-7, with D maybe TRBD2 (5 bases). V lost 4 bases, J lost 5 bases, and 10 bases lay in between. The CDR3 is 12 amino acids. Germline V gene lookup returns CDR1 SGHKS and CDR2 YYEKEE (reference sequence). The CDR3 DNA sequence: TGTGCCAGCAGCCGGGAAGTCCACGAGCAGTACTTC. Translation: CASSREVHEQYF.

V and J are TRBV20-1 and TRBJ1-2, with 7 bases matching TRBD1. CDR3 size: 12 residues. Per germline, CDR1 DFQATT and CDR2 SNEGSKA (reference sequence). The ends lost 3 bases at V and 8 bases at J; junction bases unmatched: 6. CDR3 bases: TGCAGTGCTAGTTCGACAGGGCAAGGCTACACCTTC. It is translated as CSASSTGQGYTF.

The V call is TRBV2, the J call TRBJ2-3; TRBD1 agrees at 7 bases. After removal of 6 bases from V and 0 bases from J, the junction contained 6 bases not matched to a gene. Germline CDR1 is SNHLY and CDR2 is FYNNEI. The CDR3 is 15 residues long. Here the CDR3 reads CASRLDRASTDTQYF. The CDR3 nucleotides read TGTGCCAGCAGGCTCGACAGGGCAAGCACAGATACGCAGTATTTT.

For this clone: Other DNA sequences in the sample encode the same CDR3. The chain employs TRBV27 and TRBJ1-2, with 7 bases identical to TRBD1. This CDR3 is built from 13 residues. With V trimmed by 8 bases and J by 3 bases, 6 bases remained unmatched. In germline, CDR1 is MNHEY, CDR2 SMNVEV (reference sequence). CDR3 DNA sequence: TGTGCCAGCGGACGGGGGACAGACTATGGCTACACCTTC. Residues: CASGRGTDYGYTF.

This clone appeared once. The V gene is TRBV14, the J gene TRBJ1-4; tentative D call: TRBD1 (5 bases). The CDR3 is 13 residues long. Germline V lookup: CDR1 SGHDN, CDR2 FVKESK. Trimming took 5 bases from V and 5 from J, leaving 9 bases between them. The CDR3 is CASSSRQNEKLFF. In DNA, the CDR3 is TGTGCCAGCAGCTCCCGACAGAATGAAAAACTGTTTTTT. The full variable domain, with the rest looked up from reference TRBV14 and TRBJ1-4, is EAGVTQFPSHSVIEKGQTVTLRCDPISGHDNLYWYRRVMGKEIKFLLHFVKESKQDESGMPNNRFLAERTGGTYSTLKVQPAELEDSGVYFCASSSRQNEKLFFGSGTQLSVL.